Following are 28 T cell receptor beta chains from one sample sequenced in a study of cytomegalovirus exposure and HLA in healthy donors. Researchers ran the PCR with 60 Vbeta and 13 Jbeta primers. Clones were read by immunoSEQ multiplex PCR, and TCRdb kept only the in-frame ones, dropping some. The sample has roughly 99,000 clones, approximately 79% seen once. Specimen: PBMCs. Receptor source: a male donor in good health and CMV-seronegative.

This clone was recorded once. The rearrangement links TRBV7-2 to TRBJ2-3, with 7 nucleotides matching TRBD2. This CDR3 is 14 amino acids long. The germline CDR1 and CDR2 sequences are SGHTA and FQGNSA. Losses at the gene ends were 5 bases for V and 2 bases for J; bases not matched to a gene: 4. The CDR3 region is CASSLSGNTDTQYF. The CDR3 DNA follows: TGTGCCAGCAGCCTAAGCGGGAACACAGATACGCAGTATTTT.

With respect to this clone: At one end, the junction sequence differs from germline, possibly due to a read error. The chain recombines TRBV5-1 with TRBJ2-7; 15 bases fit TRBD2. Germline V gives CDR1 SGHRS, CDR2 YFSETQ. The CDR3 has 14 residues. The CDR3 spells CASSLDRTSGRVHF. In DNA form, the CDR3 reads TGCGCCAGCAGCTTGGATCGGACTAGCGGGAGGGTACACTTC.

This clone showed up just once. The chain links TRBV7-2 to TRBJ2-1; TRBD2 aligns across 11 bases. This CDR3 region has 17 residues. The junction had 5 bases not matched to a gene; V was cut back by 1 base and J by 3 bases. Germline lookup yields CDR1 SGHTA and CDR2 FQGNSA. CDR3: CASSLVKGLADYNEQFF. The CDR3, as DNA: TGTGCCAGCAGCTTAGTGAAGGGACTAGCGGACTACAATGAGCAGTTCTTC.

V usage is TRBV19 and J usage is TRBJ2-5, with TRBD1 matching over 7 bases. The CDR3 contains 14 residues. V dropped 3 bases and J dropped 2; count of bases not matched to a gene: 3. Germline-derived CDR1 and CDR2 are LNHDA and SQIVND (reference sequence). CDR3: CASSMRRGQETQYF. The CDR3 nucleotides are TGTGCCAGTAGTATGCGCAGGGGGCAAGAGACCCAGTACTTC.

The CDR3 nucleotides read TGTGCCAGCAGTGGAGAGGGTCTAGCGGGAGAGTACGAGCAGTACTTC. This codes for CASSGEGLAGEYEQYF. The rearrangement uses TRBV2 and TRBJ2-7; 10 bases align to TRBD2. This CDR3 has 16 amino acids. The trim removed 4 bases at V and 4 bases at J, leaving 10 bases unmatched. In germline, CDR1 is SNHLY, CDR2 FYNNEI.

V is TRBV5-6 and J is TRBJ1-2, with 8 bases that match TRBD1. The CDR3 has 16 residues. Germline trimming cut 4 bases from V and 5 bases from J; bases unmatched to any gene: 13. Germline-derived CDR1 and CDR2 are SGHDT and YYEEEE. The CDR3 loop reads CASSILTGAPPYGYTF. CDR3 nucleotides: TGTGCCAGCAGCATCCTGACAGGGGCCCCGCCTTATGGCTACACCTTC.

This clone was detected only a few times. The V gene is TRBV9, the J gene TRBJ1-1, with D perhaps matching TRBD1 (5 bases). This CDR3 comprises 15 residues. The V gene's germline CDR1 is SGDLS and CDR2 YYNGEE. The V and J ends lost 2 bases and 0 bases respectively, with 11 bases between them. CDR3 coding DNA: TGTGCCAGCAGCGTTGGACACCTTATGAACACTGAAGCTTTCTTT. Residues: CASSVGHLMNTEAFF.

J is TRBJ2-7 and V is TRBV30, with 9 positions matching TRBD1. Germline V gene sequence: CDR1 GTSNPN, CDR2 SVGIG (reference sequence). With 3 bases clipped from V and 7 bases from J, the junction kept 13 bases outside the gene matches. The CDR3 totals 15 residues. CDR3 coding DNA: TGTGCCTGGAGGTACCCGGACAGGGGAATTGGGGAGCAGTACTTC. Translated, it gives CAWRYPDRGIGEQYF.

The chain couples TRBV29-1 to TRBJ2-3; 12 nucleotides agree with TRBD1. Germline CDR1 is SQVTM and CDR2 is ANQGSEA. This CDR3 has 17 amino acids. The trim removed 7 bases at V and 1 base at J, leaving 12 bases unmatched. The CDR3 DNA sequence: TGCAGCGATGGACCGGGACAGGGGGCGCGGGGCACAGATACGCAGTATTTT. Encoded protein: CSDGPGQGARGTDTQYF.

This chain's CDR3 is CASSLWTGVAKNIQYF. In DNA form, the CDR3 reads TGCGCCAGCAGCCTCTGGACAGGGGTAGCCAAAAACATTCAGTACTTC. The V call is TRBV5-1, the J call TRBJ2-4; 9 positions match TRBD1. This CDR3 is built from 16 residues. Germline V gene data show CDR1 as SGHRS and CDR2 as YFSETQ. Trimming at V came to 4 bases and at J to 0 bases, leaving 5 bases not matched to a gene.

The V and J genes are TRBV7-2 and TRBJ2-7, with 11 bases aligning to TRBD2. Germline-derived CDR1 and CDR2 are SGHTA and FQGNSA. This CDR3 contains 18 residues. The V gene end was trimmed by 3 bases and the J gene end by 1 base; junction bases not matched to a gene: 11. The DNA for the CDR3 is TGTGCCAGCAGCTTCGGGACTAGCGGCGCTGCTCGATCCTACGAGCAGTACTTC. It yields the protein CASSFGTSGAARSYEQYF.

The V and J genes are TRBV28 and TRBJ1-2, with 7 bases fitting TRBD1. Trimming at V came to 5 bases and at J to 4 bases, leaving 13 bases not matched to a gene. Germline assignment: CDR1 MDHEN and CDR2 SYDVKM. The CDR3 is made up of 16 amino acids. CDR3 in DNA: TGTGCCAGCAGTCGAACCGGGACAGTGCTGGTCTATGGCTACACCTTC. It codes for CASSRTGTVLVYGYTF.

This sequence joins TRBV6-5 and TRBJ1-5, with D maybe TRBD1 (6 bases). This CDR3 has 14 amino acids. V was pared by 6 bases and J by 3 bases, with 12 bases between. The germline V gene encodes CDR1 MNHEY and CDR2 SVGAGI. CDR3 coding DNA: TGTGCCAGCAGGAAACAGGGTCCCAATCAGCCCCAGCATTTT. It is translated as CASRKQGPNQPQHF.

V gene TRBV10-3 combines with J gene TRBJ1-2, with TRBD1 matching over 8 bases. CDR3 length: 18 residues. CDR1 and CDR2 from the germline V gene are ENHRY and SYGVKD. V was clipped by 0 bases and J by 3 bases; unmatched bases: 12. This CDR3 is CAISESIPRGRRDYGYTF. The CDR3 coding sequence is TGTGCCATCAGTGAGTCGATCCCCAGGGGGCGCAGAGACTATGGCTACACCTTC.

The chain employs TRBV5-6 and TRBJ2-7; 8 bases agree with TRBD1. V lost 4 bases to trimming and J lost 4 bases; unmatched junction nucleotides: 13. Germline loops: CDR1 SGHDT, CDR2 YYEEEE. The CDR3 extends over 16 amino acids. The CDR3 coding sequence is TGTGCCAGCAGCACCCGACAGGGGCGCCTCTTATACGAGCAGTACTTC. This translates into CASSTRQGRLLYEQYF.

This sequence joins TRBV6-5 and TRBJ2-5; the match to TRBD1 covers 8 bases. The DNA end is a closer match to TRBJ2-7, so the J assignment may be wrong. This CDR3 region has 13 residues. Germline V gene sequence: CDR1 MNHEY, CDR2 SVGAGI. CDR3 nucleotide sequence: TGTGCCAGCAGTGGACAGGGTACCTACGAGCAGTACTTC. This codes for CASSGQGTYEQYF.

CDR3 sequence (DNA): TGTGCCTTCGCCAGAGGGGGCCCCACAGATACGCAGTATTTT. The encoded protein is CAFARGGPTDTQYF. The chain links TRBV10-3 to TRBJ2-3; 7 bases map to TRBD1. This CDR3 is 14 amino acids long. With V trimmed by 11 bases and J by 2 bases, 10 bases remained unmatched. Looked up from germline, CDR1 is ENHRY and CDR2 is SYGVKD.

This chain uses TRBV5-3 with TRBJ1-2; 9 bases fit TRBD1. TRBV5-3 is annotated as an ORF whose role is uncertain. The junction had 11 bases not matched to a gene; V was cut back by 4 bases and J by 1 base. The CDR3 runs to 17 residues. The CDR3 DNA is TGTGCCAGAAGCGAGCGGGACAGGGCGAAAAGTAACTATGGCTACACCTTC. This codes for CARSERDRAKSNYGYTF.

The rearrangement links TRBV19 to TRBJ1-5, with D possibly TRBD1 on 5 matching bases. The CDR3 is made up of 16 amino acids. With 8 bases removed from V and 4 bases from J, the gap between germline ends came to 21 bases. Germline V gene lookup returns CDR1 LNHDA and CDR2 SQIVND (reference sequence). CDR3 nucleotide sequence: TGTGCCAGTTCGACATCAGGGATTCGGTATAATCAGCCCCAGCATTTT. Protein: CASSTSGIRYNQPQHF.

V and J are TRBV28 and TRBJ2-4; TRBD1 agrees at 8 bases. The CDR3 has 14 residues. Trimming at V came to 3 bases and at J to 8 bases, leaving 6 bases not matched to a gene. Germline lookup yields CDR1 MDHEN and CDR2 SYDVKM. The CDR3 loop is CASSLTGEVHIQYF. CDR3 DNA: TGTGCCAGCAGTTTGACAGGGGAGGTTCACATTCAGTACTTC.

CDR3 region: CASSLWTSGSRYEQYF. In nucleotides, the CDR3 is TGTGCCAGCAGCTTATGGACTAGCGGGAGTAGGTACGAGCAGTACTTC. The chain employs TRBV7-9 and TRBJ2-7; TRBD2 agrees at 13 bases. V was clipped by 2 bases and J by 4 bases; unmatched bases: 5. The CDR3 spans 16 residues. Germline CDR1 is SEHNR and CDR2 is FQNEAQ (reference sequence).

The V and J genes are TRBV28 and TRBJ1-2; D remains ambiguous. The germline CDR1 and CDR2 sequences are MDHEN and SYDVKM. The CDR3 loop spans 12 amino acids. V lost 7 bases, J lost 4 bases, and 10 bases lay in between. The chain's CDR3 is CASNAGGYGYTF. The CDR3 DNA sequence: TGTGCCAGCAACGCCGGTGGCTATGGCTACACCTTC.

The chain carries TRBV27 and TRBJ2-7, with a weak D call TRBD1 (6 bases). Germline V gene lookup returns CDR1 MNHEY and CDR2 SMNVEV (reference sequence). Trimming removed 6 bases from V and 6 bases from J, with 12 bases in between. This CDR3 region has 12 residues. CDR3 sequence: CASSSGQSEQYF. CDR3 sequence (DNA): TGTGCCAGCAGCTCCGGACAGTCCGAGCAGTACTTC.

This rearrangement joins TRBV5-6 to TRBJ2-7; possibly TRBD1 for D (5 bases). Trimming removed 4 bases at V and 6 bases at J, with 17 bases between. The CDR3 has 14 residues. Looked up from germline, CDR1 is SGHDT and CDR2 is YYEEEE. The CDR3 sequence is CASSQKGWVGEQYF. In DNA form, the CDR3 reads TGTGCCAGCAGCCAGAAGGGGTGGGTGGGCGAGCAGTACTTC.

This sequence joins TRBV11-2 and TRBJ2-6; TRBD2 might be the D (5 bases). Germline assignment: CDR1 SGHAT and CDR2 FQNNGV. Trimming took 8 bases from V and 3 from J, leaving 14 bases between them. The CDR3 is 15 residues long. The CDR3 loop reads CASGPGSGGANVLTF. Here the CDR3 DNA reads TGTGCCAGCGGACCGGGGTCGGGTGGGGCCAACGTCCTGACTTTC.

The rearrangement links TRBV12-5 to TRBJ1-1; the match to TRBD1 covers 9 bases. Looked up from germline, CDR1 is LGHNT and CDR2 is FRNRAP. This CDR3 has 16 amino acids. J was trimmed by 4 bases and V by 0 bases; bases with no gene match: 6. In DNA form, the CDR3 reads TGTGCTAGTGGTTTGGTACAGGGGGCCGGCGTCACTGAAGCTTTCTTT. Translating it yields CASGLVQGAGVTEAFF.

This clone was observed a few times. The rearrangement links TRBV29-1 to TRBJ2-7; 8 bases are shared with TRBD1. CDR1 is SQVTM, CDR2 ANQGSEA, per germline. The CDR3 runs to 13 residues. Trimming at V came to 5 bases and at J to 2 bases, leaving 5 bases not matched to a gene. CDR3 DNA: TGCAGCGTTATACAGGGGGGAGCCTACGAGCAGTACTTC. Its protein is CSVIQGGAYEQYF.

This clone came up once. The V and J genes are TRBV7-2 and TRBJ2-7; 10 positions agree with TRBD2. This CDR3 spans 18 amino acids. Trimming removed 2 bases from V and 0 bases from J; junction bases left unmatched: 10. The V gene's germline CDR1 is SGHTA and CDR2 FQGNSA. The CDR3: CASSLSIAGGIPSYEQYF. The CDR3 DNA follows: TGTGCCAGCAGCTTAAGTATAGCGGGAGGTATTCCCTCCTACGAGCAGTACTTC.